The rows below give T cell receptor beta chains drawn from one sample of a study of blood T cell repertoires in COVID-19. This table comes from immunoSEQ multiplex PCR, and its TCRdb copy is limited to in-frame clones, with some not included. The table has some 57,000 clones, 80% to 95% seen once; the top ten hold more than 5.5%. The material sequenced was peripheral blood. The origin of the receptors is a man aged 45-65 years with active COVID-19. CDR3s include the opening cysteine and the closing phenylalanine or tryptophan. D genes are given only for firm matches. Expanded clones get a size class; other rows say once, few or many, or leave the size out.

cdr3_aa cdr3_nt j_call clone_size v_call d_call
CASSFRGAGSGELFF TGTGCCAGCAGCTTCCGTGGGGCCGGGTCCGGGGAGCTGTTTTTT TRBJ2-2 few TRBV7-9 NA
CATRGTGDSEAFF TGTGCCACCCGGGGGACAGGTGATAGTGAAGCTTTCTTT TRBJ1-1 NA TRBV2 TRBD1
CASSLGTGADTQYF TGTGCCAGCAGCTTGGGGACTGGGGCAGATACGCAGTATTTT TRBJ2-3 NA TRBV7-2 NA
CASSESPGRMETQYF TGTGCCAGCAGTGAATCCCCAGGGAGGATGGAGACCCAGTACTTC TRBJ2-5 NA TRBV2 NA
CASSLGTTGGNTQYF TGTGCCAGCAGCCTCGGGACTACCGGGGGGAATACGCAGTATTTT TRBJ2-3 NA TRBV11-3 TRBD2
CASSLYGTGKGHNQPQHF TGTGCCAGCAGCTTATACGGGACAGGGAAAGGCCACAATCAGCCCCAGCATTTT TRBJ1-5 NA TRBV7-8 TRBD1
CASSFGSSGTEAFF TGCGCCAGCAGCTTCGGATCCAGCGGCACTGAAGCTTTCTTT TRBJ1-1 NA TRBV5-1 NA
CASSLGQGGFYEQYF TGTGCCAGCAGCTTAGGGCAGGGGGGCTTCTACGAGCAGTACTTC TRBJ2-7 medium-sized TRBV7-6 NA
CASSRDRSYNEQFF TGTGCCAGCTCTCGCGACAGGTCCTACAATGAGCAGTTCTTC TRBJ2-1 NA TRBV18 NA
CATSDGGRRGVYGYTF TGTGCCACCAGTGACGGGGGACGGAGAGGGGTCTATGGCTACACCTTC TRBJ1-2 NA TRBV24-1 NA
CAWSVRGSSNYEQYF TGTGCCTGGAGTGTACGCGGAAGCTCCAACTACGAGCAGTACTTC TRBJ2-7 few TRBV30 NA
CASSPPRDTQYF TGTGCCAGCAGCCCCCCCAGAGATACGCAGTATTTT TRBJ2-3 NA TRBV6-5 NA
CASAQGQTKSYNEQFF TGTGCCAGCGCCCAGGGACAGACGAAATCTTACAATGAGCAGTTCTTC TRBJ2-1 NA TRBV7-6 TRBD1
CASSPKPTDRTSNQPQHF TGCGCCAGCAGCCCGAAACCGACAGACCGGACTAGCAATCAGCCCCAGCATTTT TRBJ1-5 few TRBV5-1 NA
CASSQGLAGAETQYF TGTGCCAGCAGCCAAGGACTAGCGGGGGCGGAGACCCAGTACTTC TRBJ2-5 NA TRBV7-9 TRBD2
CASSFVGREETQYF TGTGCCAGCAGTTTCGTGGGGCGGGAGGAGACCCAGTACTTC TRBJ2-5 NA TRBV27 TRBD2
CASSQEGGTPDQKLFF TGCGCCAGCAGCCAAGAAGGAGGGACCCCGGATCAAAAACTGTTTTTT TRBJ1-4 NA TRBV4-1 NA
CASSREEGYEQYF TGTGCCAGCTCACGGGAGGAAGGCTACGAGCAGTACTTC TRBJ2-7 NA TRBV18 NA
CASSEVQGAKNIQYF TGTGCCAGCAGTGAAGTACAGGGAGCCAAAAACATTCAGTACTTC TRBJ2-4 NA TRBV6-1 NA
CASSPNRDHSPLHF TGTGCCAGCAGCCCCAACAGGGATCATTCACCCCTCCACTTT TRBJ1-6 NA TRBV6-5 NA
CASSSYSGGEQFF TGCGCCAGCAGCTCGTATTCCGGCGGGGAGCAGTTCTTC TRBJ2-1 NA TRBV5-1 NA
CASRGGEWPYNEQFF TGTGCCAGCCGCGGCGGGGAGTGGCCCTACAATGAGCAGTTCTTC TRBJ2-1 NA TRBV6-5 NA
CSARQALTDTQYF TGCAGCGCCCGACAGGCTCTCACAGATACGCAGTATTTT TRBJ2-3 NA TRBV29-1 NA